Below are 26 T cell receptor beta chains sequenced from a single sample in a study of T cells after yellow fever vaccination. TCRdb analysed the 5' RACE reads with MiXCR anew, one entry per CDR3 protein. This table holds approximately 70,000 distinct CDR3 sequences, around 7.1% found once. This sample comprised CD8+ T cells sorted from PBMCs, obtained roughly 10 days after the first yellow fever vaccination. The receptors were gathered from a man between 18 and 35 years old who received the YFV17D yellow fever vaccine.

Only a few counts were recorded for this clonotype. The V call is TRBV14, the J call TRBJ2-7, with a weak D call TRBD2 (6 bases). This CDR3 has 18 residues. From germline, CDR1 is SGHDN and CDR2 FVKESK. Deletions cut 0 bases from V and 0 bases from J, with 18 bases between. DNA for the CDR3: TGTGCCAGCAGCCAAGATTACTCATTTGCGGGAAGCTCCTACGAGCAGTACTTC. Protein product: CASSQDYSFAGSSYEQYF.

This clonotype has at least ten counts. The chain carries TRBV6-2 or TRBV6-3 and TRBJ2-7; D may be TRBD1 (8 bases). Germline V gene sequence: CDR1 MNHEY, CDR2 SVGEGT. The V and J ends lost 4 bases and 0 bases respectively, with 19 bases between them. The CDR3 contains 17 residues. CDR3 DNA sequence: TGTGCCAGCAGTTTCCCCGGACAGGGACTATCCTCCTACGAGCAGTACTTC. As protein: CASSFPGQGLSSYEQYF.

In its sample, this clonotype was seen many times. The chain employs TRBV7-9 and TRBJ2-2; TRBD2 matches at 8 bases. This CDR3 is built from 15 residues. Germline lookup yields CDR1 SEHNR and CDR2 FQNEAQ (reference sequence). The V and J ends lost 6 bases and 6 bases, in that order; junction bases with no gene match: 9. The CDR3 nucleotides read TGTGCCAGCAGGATATTCGGGGGGGACGCCGGGGAGCTGTTTTTT. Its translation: CASRIFGGDAGELFF.

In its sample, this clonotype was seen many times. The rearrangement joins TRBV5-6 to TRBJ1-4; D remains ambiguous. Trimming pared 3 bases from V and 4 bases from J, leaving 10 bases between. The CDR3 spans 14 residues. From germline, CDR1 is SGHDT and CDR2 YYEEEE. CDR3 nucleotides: TGTGCCAGCAGCTACGACGGATTTAATGAAAAACTGTTTTTT. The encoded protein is CASSYDGFNEKLFF.

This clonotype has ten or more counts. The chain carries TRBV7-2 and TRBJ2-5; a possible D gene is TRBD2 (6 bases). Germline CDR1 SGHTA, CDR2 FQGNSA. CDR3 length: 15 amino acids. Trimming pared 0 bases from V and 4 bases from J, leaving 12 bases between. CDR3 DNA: TGTGCCAGCAGCTTAGCGGACCAGCGGGCAGAGACCCAGTACTTC. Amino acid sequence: CASSLADQRAETQYF. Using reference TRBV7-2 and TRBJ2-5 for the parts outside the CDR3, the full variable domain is GAGVSQSPSNKVTEKGKDVELRCDPISGHTALYWYRQSLGQGLEFLIYFQGNSAPDKSGLPSDRFSAERTGGSVSTLTIQRTQQEDSAVYLCASSLADQRAETQYFGPGTRLLVL.

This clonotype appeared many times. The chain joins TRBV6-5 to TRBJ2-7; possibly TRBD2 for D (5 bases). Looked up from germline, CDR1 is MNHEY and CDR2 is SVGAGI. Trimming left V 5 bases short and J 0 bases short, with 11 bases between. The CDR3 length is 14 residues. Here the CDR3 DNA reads TGTGCCAGCAGTAACGGGGAGAGCTCCTACGAGCAGTACTTC. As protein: CASSNGESSYEQYF.

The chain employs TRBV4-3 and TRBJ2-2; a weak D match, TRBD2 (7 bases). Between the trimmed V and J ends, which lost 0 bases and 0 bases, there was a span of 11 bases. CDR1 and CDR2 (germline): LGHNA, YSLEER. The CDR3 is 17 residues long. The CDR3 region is CASSQEVGGANTGELFF. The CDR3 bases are TGCGCCAGCAGCCAAGAAGTAGGGGGGGCGAACACCGGGGAGCTGTTTTTT.

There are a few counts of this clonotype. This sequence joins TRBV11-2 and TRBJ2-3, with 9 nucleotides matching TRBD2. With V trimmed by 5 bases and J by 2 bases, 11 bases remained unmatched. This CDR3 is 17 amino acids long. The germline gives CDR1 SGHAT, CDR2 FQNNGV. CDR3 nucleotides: TGTGCCAGCAGCCACCGGGTAGCGGGGGTGTCCACAGATACGCAGTATTTT. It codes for CASSHRVAGVSTDTQYF.

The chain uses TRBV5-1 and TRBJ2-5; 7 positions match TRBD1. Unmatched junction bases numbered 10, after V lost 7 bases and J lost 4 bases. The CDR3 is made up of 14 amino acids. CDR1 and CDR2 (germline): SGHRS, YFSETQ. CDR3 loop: CASGRDSPGETQYF. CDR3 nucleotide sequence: TGCGCCAGCGGACGGGACAGCCCGGGAGAGACCCAGTACTTC.

The CDR3: CASSPVTYAQETQYF. CDR3 in DNA: TGTGCCAGCAGTCCCGTGACATACGCGCAAGAGACCCAGTACTTC. The chain employs TRBV12-3 or TRBV12-4 and TRBJ2-5; D not resolved. The V and J ends lost 5 bases and 2 bases respectively, with 15 bases between them. The length of the CDR3 is 15 residues.

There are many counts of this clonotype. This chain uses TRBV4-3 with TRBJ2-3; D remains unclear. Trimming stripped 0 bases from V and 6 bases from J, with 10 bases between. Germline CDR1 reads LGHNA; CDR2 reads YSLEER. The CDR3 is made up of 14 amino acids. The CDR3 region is CASSQDSGPDTQYF. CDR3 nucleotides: TGCGCCAGCAGCCAAGACTCCGGGCCGGATACGCAGTATTTT.

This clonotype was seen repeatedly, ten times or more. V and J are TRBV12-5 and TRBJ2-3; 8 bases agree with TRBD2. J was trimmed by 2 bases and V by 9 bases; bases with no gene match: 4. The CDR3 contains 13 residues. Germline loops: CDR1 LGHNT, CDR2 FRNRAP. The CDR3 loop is CASHGGATDTQYF. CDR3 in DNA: TGTGCTAGCCACGGGGGGGCCACAGATACGCAGTATTTT.

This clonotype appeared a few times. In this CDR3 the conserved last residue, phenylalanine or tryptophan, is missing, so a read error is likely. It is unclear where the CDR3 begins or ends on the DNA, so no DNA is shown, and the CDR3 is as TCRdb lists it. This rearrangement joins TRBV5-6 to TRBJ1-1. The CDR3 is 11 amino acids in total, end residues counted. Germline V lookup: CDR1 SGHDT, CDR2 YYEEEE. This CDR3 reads CASSPHRDGSS.

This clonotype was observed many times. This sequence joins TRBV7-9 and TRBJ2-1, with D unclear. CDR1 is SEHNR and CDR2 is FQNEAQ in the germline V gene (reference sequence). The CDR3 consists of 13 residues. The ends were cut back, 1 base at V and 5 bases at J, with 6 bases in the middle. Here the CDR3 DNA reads TGTGCCAGCAGCTTAGACGAGCACAATGAGCAGTTCTTC. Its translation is CASSLDEHNEQFF.

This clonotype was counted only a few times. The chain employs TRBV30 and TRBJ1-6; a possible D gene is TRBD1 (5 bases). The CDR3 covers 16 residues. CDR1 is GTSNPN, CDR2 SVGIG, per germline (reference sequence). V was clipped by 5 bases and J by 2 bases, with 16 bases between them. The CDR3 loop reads CAWSGRSRAYNSPLHF. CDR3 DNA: TGTGCCTGGTCCGGACGGTCCAGGGCCTATAATTCACCCCTCCACTTT. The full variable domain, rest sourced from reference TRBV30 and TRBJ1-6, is SQTIHQWPATLVQPVGSPLSLECTVEGTSNPNLYWYRQAAGRGLQLLFYSVGIGQISSEVPQNLSASRPQDRQFILSSKKLLLSDSGFYLCAWSGRSRAYNSPLHFGNGTRLTVT.

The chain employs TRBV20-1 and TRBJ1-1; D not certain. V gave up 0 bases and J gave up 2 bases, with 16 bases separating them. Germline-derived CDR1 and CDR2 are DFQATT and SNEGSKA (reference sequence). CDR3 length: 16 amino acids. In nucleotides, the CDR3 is TGCAGTGCTAGAGAGGCCTACCGCGGGTCCAACACTGAAGCTTTCTTT. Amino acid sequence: CSAREAYRGSNTEAFF.

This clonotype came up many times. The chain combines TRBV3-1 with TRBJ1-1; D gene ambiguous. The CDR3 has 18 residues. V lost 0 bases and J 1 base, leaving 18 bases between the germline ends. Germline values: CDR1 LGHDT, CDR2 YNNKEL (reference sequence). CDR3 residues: CASSQDRFVGSRNTEAFF. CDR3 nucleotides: TGTGCCAGCAGCCAAGATCGGTTCGTCGGTTCGCGGAACACTGAAGCTTTCTTT.

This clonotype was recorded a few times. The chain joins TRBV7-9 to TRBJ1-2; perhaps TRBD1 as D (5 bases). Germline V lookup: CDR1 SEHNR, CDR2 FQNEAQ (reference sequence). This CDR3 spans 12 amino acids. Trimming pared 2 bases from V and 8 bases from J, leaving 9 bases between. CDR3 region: CASSLLGEGYTF. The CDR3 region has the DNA TGTGCCAGCAGCTTACTGGGGGAGGGCTACACCTTC. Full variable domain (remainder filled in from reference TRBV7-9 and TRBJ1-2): DTGVSQNPRHKITKRGQNVTFRCDPISEHNRLYWYRQTLGQGPEFLTYFQNEAQLEKSRLLSDRFSAERPKGSFSTLEIQRTEQGDSAMYLCASSLLGEGYTFGSGTRLTVV.

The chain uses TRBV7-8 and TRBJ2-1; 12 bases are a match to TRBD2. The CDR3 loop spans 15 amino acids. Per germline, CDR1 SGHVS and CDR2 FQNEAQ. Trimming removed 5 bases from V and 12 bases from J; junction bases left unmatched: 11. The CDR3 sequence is CASSPTSGGPRVQFF. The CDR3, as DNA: TGTGCCAGCAGCCCTACTAGCGGGGGGCCGAGGGTGCAGTTCTTC.

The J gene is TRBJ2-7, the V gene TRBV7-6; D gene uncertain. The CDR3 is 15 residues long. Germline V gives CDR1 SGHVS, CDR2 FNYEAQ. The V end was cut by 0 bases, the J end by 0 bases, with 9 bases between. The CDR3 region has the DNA TGTGCCAGCAGCTTAGCGGCCGGAAGCTCCTACGAGCAGTACTTC. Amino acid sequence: CASSLAAGSSYEQYF. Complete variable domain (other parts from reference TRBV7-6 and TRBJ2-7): GAGVSQSPRYKVTKRGQDVALRCDPISGHVSLYWYRQALGQGPEFLTYFNYEAQQDKSGLPNDRFSAERPEGSISTLTIQRTEQRDSAMYRCASSLAAGSSYEQYFGPGTRLTVT.

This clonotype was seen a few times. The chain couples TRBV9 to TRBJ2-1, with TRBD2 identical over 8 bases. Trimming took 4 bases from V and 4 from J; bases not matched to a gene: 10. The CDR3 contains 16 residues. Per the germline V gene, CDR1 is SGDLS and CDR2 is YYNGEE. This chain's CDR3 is CASSPQSGGLYNEQFF. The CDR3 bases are TGTGCCAGCAGCCCCCAAAGCGGGGGCCTATACAATGAGCAGTTCTTC. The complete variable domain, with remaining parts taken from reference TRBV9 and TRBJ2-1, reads DSGVTQTPKHLITATGQRVTLRCSPRSGDLSVYWYQQSLDQGLQFLIQYYNGEERAKGNILERFSAQQFPDLHSELNLSSLELGDSALYFCASSPQSGGLYNEQFFGPGTRLTVL.

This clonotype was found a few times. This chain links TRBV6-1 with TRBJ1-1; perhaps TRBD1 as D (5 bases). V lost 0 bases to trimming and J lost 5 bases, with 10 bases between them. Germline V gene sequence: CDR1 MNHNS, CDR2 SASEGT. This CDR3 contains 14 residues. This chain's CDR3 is CASSEAGGRTEAFF. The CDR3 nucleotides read TGTGCCAGCAGTGAAGCGGGGGGGAGGACTGAAGCTTTCTTT.

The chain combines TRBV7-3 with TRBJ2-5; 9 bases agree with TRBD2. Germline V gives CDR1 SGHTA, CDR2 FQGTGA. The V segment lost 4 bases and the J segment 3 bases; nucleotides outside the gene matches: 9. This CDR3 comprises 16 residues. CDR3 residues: CASSSRESSGEETQYF. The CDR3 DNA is TGTGCCAGCAGCTCCCGGGAATCTAGCGGGGAAGAGACCCAGTACTTC.

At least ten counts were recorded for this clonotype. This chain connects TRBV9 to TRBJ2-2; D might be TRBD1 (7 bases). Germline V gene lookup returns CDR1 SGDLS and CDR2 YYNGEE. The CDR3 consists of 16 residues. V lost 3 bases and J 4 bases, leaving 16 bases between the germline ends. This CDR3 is CASSARQGLSTGELFF. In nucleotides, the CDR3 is TGTGCCAGCAGCGCCCGACAGGGACTCAGCACCGGGGAGCTGTTTTTT.

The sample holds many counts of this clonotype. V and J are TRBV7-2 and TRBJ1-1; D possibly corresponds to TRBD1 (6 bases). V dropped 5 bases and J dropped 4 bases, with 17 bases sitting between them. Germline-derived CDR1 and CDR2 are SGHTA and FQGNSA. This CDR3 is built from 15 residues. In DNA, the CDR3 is TGTGCCAGCAGCCGGTCGAGGGGGGCTGGCACTGAAGCTTTCTTT. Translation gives CASSRSRGAGTEAFF.

CDR3 nucleotide sequence: TGTGCCAGCAGTGAAGGTCCCGGCCGACTCTATGGCTACACCTTC. Translating it yields CASSEGPGRLYGYTF. The rearrangement uses TRBV25-1 and TRBJ1-2; D gene unclear. V gave up 2 bases and J gave up 4 bases, with 14 bases separating them. This CDR3 is built from 15 residues. Germline V gene sequence: CDR1 MGHDK, CDR2 SYGVNS.